This T cell receptor (beta chain) originates from a study of shared clonotypes between healthy human individuals (dated by TCRdb to 2019 to 2021). Notes on the research overall: The cohort included a few men and a couple of women between 18 and 49 years of age. For each donor, CD4 naive and CD4 memory were each run on three plates, CD8 naive on two plates, and CD8 memory on one plate. Blood TCR repertoires of four to six healthy adults were deeply sequenced to estimate repertoire size and the extent of clonotype sharing between individuals. To increase sequencing depth and limit assay-specific biases, different laboratories used diverse techniques to prepare libraries and sequence TCR repertoires. Each donor's leukapheresis produced roughly between about 0.9 and 9.5 billion PBMCs. Study-wide conclusions, independent of this receptor: Higher generation probabilities were observed for clonotypes shared by all four sorted-subset donors than for non-shared clonotypes. Naive subsets generally had larger estimated clonotype richness than memory subsets. Sampling was restricted to blood, and TCR repertoires in tissues likely differ from the TCR repertoires found in blood. Incomplete sequencing was indicated by rarefaction of sorted-subset datasets, despite the large sequencing depth. Pairwise subsampling indicated that sequencing depth was expected to affect the degree of clonotype sharing among donors. The genetic and exposure-history diversity represented was limited by the small number of donors. Roughly 5% of naive CD4, 3% to 3.5% of naive CD8, about 2.5% of memory CD4, and 0.4% of memory CD8 clonotypes were shared across several donors.

Using the deep immunoSEQ assay, TCR CDR3 regions were amplified from genomic DNA by multiplex PCR. Extracted genomic DNA from each cell subset was distributed evenly across all wells of several immunoSEQ 96-well plates, and each plate was treated as a replicate. For sorted subsets, about 210 ng of genomic DNA, equivalent to around 29,000 T cell genomes, went into each replicate PCR. The purified libraries were quantified using a Qubit 3.0 fluorometer, sized with a Bioanalyzer 2100, and then quantified again using the KAPA Library Quantification kit. Each immunoSEQ 96-well plate was sequenced on its own single-read 150-cycle Illumina NextSeq 550 flow cell. Regarding the original processing steps: Because only junctional sequences without quality scores were contained in the immunoSEQ output, filtering matching that applied to full-length reads could not be performed. To assign V/J genes and CDR3, sequences were annotated using PyIR, a Python wrapper for IgBLAST v1.9, with IMGT germline references. Reads were removed for weak V/J assignments (E-value above 1e-6), missing CDR3, stop codons, out-of-frame junctions, or ambiguous translated residues. V3J clonotypes were defined as sequences sharing an identical inferred V gene, J gene, and CDR3 amino acid sequence. Percentage overlap between repertoires was computed as shared unique clonotypes divided by the size of the smaller repertoire. Repertoire richness was assessed with RTK rarefaction, the Chao1 estimator, and Recon v2.1 estimates of unobserved clonotypes. Generation probabilities for all TCRbeta clonotypes obtained by the gDNA method from several donors were computed using OLGA. Sourced from immuneACCESS, this table was stored by TCRdb with only in-frame sequences that have V and J called. A share of the clones is absent; for the studies checked, an unresolved V gene accounts for under half, and the remainder has no known explanation. The DNA gave D and trimming, while V, J and clone size come from that table. The sample table records approximately 2,300,000 clones; around 93% of these occur just once. The top ten clones comprise 0.37% of the sample.

The donors were healthy, HIV-negative adults who had no recently reported acute infections or vaccinations. Every donor was a Caucasian adult residing in Nashville, Tennessee, USA. Magnetic negative selection was used to enrich CD4+ T cells, after which naive cells were positively selected on CD45RA and the negative fraction became the memory subset. Blood was obtained by leukapheresis, after which PBMCs were separated by Ficoll-Histopaque density gradient centrifugation and cryopreserved in liquid nitrogen vapor phase. Analytical flow cytometry was used to check the purity and quantity of every magnetically sorted T cell population. Genomic DNA was isolated from every sorted fraction and measured by UV absorbance on a Nanodrop 2000c. CDR3 length: 15 amino acids, cysteine to phenylalanine. The DNA shown is the 45-base CDR3, in frame from base 1. V loses 2 bases of germline sequence and J loses 4 bases, and the interval between the two ends is 14 bases. The germline V gene encodes CDR1 LNHDA and CDR2 SQIVND (reference sequence).

Note on this clone: The antigen this receptor binds is unknown. The record has no base qualities; no much larger clone is one base away.

The V and J segments used are TRBV19 and TRBJ2-5; the D region may be TRBD1 or TRBD2, each matching 5 bases equally. Sequenced sample: naive CD4+ T cells from PBMCs. This specimen's cell subset or site label, per the study, means: CD45RA+ positively selected. The TCR sequence derives from a man between 18 and 29 years old in good health. Some clones in this sample may be carry-over from other donors' samples. The sequenced DNA is TGTGCCAGTAGTATACCGGGACCCAGTGCAGAGACCCAGTACTTC. Translated, this gives CASSIPGPSAETQYF. Where the CDR3 stops, the reference TRBV19 and TRBJ2-5 genes take over; the full variable domain is DGGITQSPKYLFRKEGQNVTLSCEQNLNHDAMYWYRQDPGQGLRLIYYSQIVNDFQKGDIAEGYSVSREKKESFPLTVTSAQKNPTAFYLCASSIPGPSAETQYFGPGTRLLVL.